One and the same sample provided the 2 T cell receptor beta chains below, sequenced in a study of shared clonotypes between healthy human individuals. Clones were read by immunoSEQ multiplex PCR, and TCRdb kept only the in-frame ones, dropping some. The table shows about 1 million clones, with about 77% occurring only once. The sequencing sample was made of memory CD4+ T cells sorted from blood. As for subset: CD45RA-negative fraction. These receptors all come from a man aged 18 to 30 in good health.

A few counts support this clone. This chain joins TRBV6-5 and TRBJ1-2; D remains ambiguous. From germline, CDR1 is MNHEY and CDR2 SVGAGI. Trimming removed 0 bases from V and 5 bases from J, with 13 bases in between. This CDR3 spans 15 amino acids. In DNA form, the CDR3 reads TGTGCCAGCAGTTACTCGAGCACACTCCATTATGGCTACACCTTC. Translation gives CASSYSSTLHYGYTF.

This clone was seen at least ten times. The chain's CDR3 is CASSREGGTEAFF. CDR3 coding DNA: TGTGCCAGCAGTCGAGAGGGGGGCACTGAAGCTTTCTTT. The rearrangement uses TRBV7-8 and TRBJ1-1; weak D call: TRBD1 (6 bases). The germline V gene encodes CDR1 SGHVS and CDR2 FQNEAQ. CDR3 length: 13 residues. V was pared by 6 bases and J by 4 bases, with 12 bases between.